This TCR beta chain was recorded in a study of T-cell memory formation after mild COVID-19. On the study more broadly: There were largely donor-specific TCR clusters. Study-level findings and limits: A subset of responding clones appeared in pre-infection memory, suggesting cross-reactive memory joined. SARS-CoV-2 specificity of second-wave clones peaking day 37 was unconfirmed. CD4/CD8 balance held among clones contracting day 15 to 85, and later expanders leaned CD4+.

Remarks on this clonotype: The antigen is undetermined.

From the 5' RACE reads, TCRdb called clonotypes with MiXCR, one entry per CDR3 protein. The repertoire has around 340,000 distinct CDR3 sequences, 10% to 15% of them found once; the top ten carry roughly a fifth. The receptor was derived from a man younger than 35 who had mild COVID-19 (a few samples of this study predate the infection). Cell type and time point are not known. The material sequenced was PBMCs or a T cell subset sorted from them (not recorded which).

The CDR3 here is CASSLFTGVRNSPLHF. The DNA for the CDR3 is TGCGCCAGCAGCTTGTTCACAGGGGTAAGGAATTCACCCCTCCACTTT. The rearrangement uses TRBV5-1 and TRBJ1-6; 7 bases line up with TRBD1. CDR3 length: 16 amino acids. Germline V CDR1 and CDR2: SGHRS, YFSETQ. V was pared by 1 base and J by 7 bases, with 8 bases of the junction left unmatched.